This T cell receptor (beta chain) stems from a study of blood T cell repertoires in COVID-19. Study context: Acute and convalescent COVID-19 samples came from the United States, Italy and Spain. PBMCs, B-cell-depleted T cells, or T cells were the source of the cDNA or gDNA that made up the material.

Original processing methods: The authors estimated nucleated cell counts from reference gene primer amplification. Measured with immunoSEQ multiplex PCR; TCRdb has only the in-frame clones, and not every one. From that table come the V and J calls and clone size; the DNA was used to work out D and trimming. In the table there are 65,000 to 90,000 clones, around 77% of which are singletons. Patients from Seattle were sampled longitudinally, starting during active infection. Deletions cut 0 bases from V and 4 bases from J, with 11 bases between. The CDR3 runs to 15 residues. Germline lookup yields CDR1 LGHNA and CDR2 YSLEER.

The sample consisted of peripheral blood. This rearrangement joins TRBV4-3 to TRBJ2-3; D possibly corresponds to TRBD2 (5 bases). The clonotype originates from a man aged 65 to 79 with COVID-19, enrolled during active disease. DNA for the CDR3: TGCGCCAGCAGCCAAGATCCCCTAGCTGCAGATACGCAGTATTTT. This codes for CASSQDPLAADTQYF.